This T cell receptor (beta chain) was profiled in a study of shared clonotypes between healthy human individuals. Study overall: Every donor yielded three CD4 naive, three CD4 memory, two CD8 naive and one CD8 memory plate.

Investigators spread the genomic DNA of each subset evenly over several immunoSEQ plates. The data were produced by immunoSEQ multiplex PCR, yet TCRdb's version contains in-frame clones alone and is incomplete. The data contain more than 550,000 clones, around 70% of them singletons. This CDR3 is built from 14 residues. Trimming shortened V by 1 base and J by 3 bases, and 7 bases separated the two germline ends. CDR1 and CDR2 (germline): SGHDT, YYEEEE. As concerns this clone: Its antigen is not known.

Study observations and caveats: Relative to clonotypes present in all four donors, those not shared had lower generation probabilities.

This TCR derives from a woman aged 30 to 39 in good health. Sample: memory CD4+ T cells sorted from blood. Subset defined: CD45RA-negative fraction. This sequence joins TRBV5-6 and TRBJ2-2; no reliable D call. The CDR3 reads CASSLRADTGELFF. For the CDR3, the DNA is TGTGCCAGCAGCTTGAGGGCGGACACCGGGGAGCTGTTTTTT.